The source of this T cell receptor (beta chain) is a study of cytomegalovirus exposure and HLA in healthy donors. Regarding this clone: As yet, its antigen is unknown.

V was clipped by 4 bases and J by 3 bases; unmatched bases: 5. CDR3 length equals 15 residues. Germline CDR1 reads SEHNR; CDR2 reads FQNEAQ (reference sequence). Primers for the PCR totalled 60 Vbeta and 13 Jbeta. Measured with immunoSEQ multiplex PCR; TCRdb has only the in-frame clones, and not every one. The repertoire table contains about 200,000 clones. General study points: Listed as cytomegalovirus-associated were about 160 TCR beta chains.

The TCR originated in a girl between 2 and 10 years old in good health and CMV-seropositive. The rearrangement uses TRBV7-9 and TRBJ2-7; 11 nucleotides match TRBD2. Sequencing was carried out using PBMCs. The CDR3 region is CASSSPGLADYEQYF. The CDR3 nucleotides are TGTGCCAGCAGCTCGCCGGGACTAGCGGACTACGAGCAGTACTTC.